This T cell receptor (beta chain) was retrieved from a study of T cell repertoires in cytomegalovirus infection (dated by TCRdb to about 2019). About the full investigation: Recently identified HLA-C-restricted CMV epitopes, whose presentation resists viral immunomodulation, were targeted by peptide stimulations together with well-studied HLA-B-restricted epitopes. The HLA type of each donor mattered for the analysis, because public TCR beta signatures pointed to carriage of CMV infection along with the matching HLA type. Study-level results and caveats: Cumulative frequency of public TCR beta family members discriminated carriers of CMV infection plus the relevant HLA type in this cohort and an independent approximately 400-donor cohort. The ex vivo response was dominated by HLA-C-restricted CMV-specific TCR beta clonotypes, and the single most frequent clonotype in two of eight donors was supplied by these HLA-C-restricted clonotypes.

The reads were generated on an Illumina HiSeq 1500. TCRdb itself trimmed the public reads at Q25 with fastp, ran MiXCR and retained productive beta chains. Identical CDR3 proteins give one entry, which carries the most common genes and DNA. The table for this sample lists approximately 990,000 distinct CDR3 sequences; about a third of them were counted only once. The ten largest clones add up to over 12% of the sample. V was cut back by 4 bases and J by 5 bases, leaving a gap of 17 bases between them. Its CDR3 holds 15 amino acids, cysteine through phenylalanine. The entry retains the CDR3 DNA only, 45 bases that are in frame from base 1. CDR1 and CDR2 are drawn from the germline V gene: LGHNT, FRNRAP. A note on this clonotype: Its antigen is currently not known. No quality values exist for individual bases; no much larger clone is one base distant.

The meaning of the sample's treatment or condition label: in vitro stimulation with specific CMV peptide epitopes to enrich CMV-specific T cells. The input for sequencing was cultured CD8+ T cells from PBMCs, taken from culture after CMV antigen stimulation. This TCR came from a human donor in good health (CMV status not recorded). Some clones in this sample may be carry-over from other donors' samples. The sequence is built from TRBV12-5 and TRBJ1-1; the D gene is perhaps TRBD1, on 5 matching bases. The CDR3 corresponds to CASGWADRGGTEAFF. Here is the DNA: TGTGCTAGTGGTTGGGCGGACCGGGGGGGGACTGAAGCTTTCTTT.